The clone carrying this T cell receptor (beta chain) was detected only once. Antigen specificity is unknown. J gave up 4 bases and V 5 bases, and 2 bases lay outside the gene matches. CDR1 SGHTA and CDR2 FQGNSA come from the germline V gene. This CDR3 spans 13 amino acids. The data belong to a study of T cell responses to AZD1222 COVID-19 vaccine. Whole-study findings and limits: Targeting of unmutated variant regions was reportedly seen in nearly half of spike-specific TCRs.

Sequencing used immunoSEQ multiplex PCR; TCRdb keeps in-frame clones, though not all of them. The data hold 190,000 or so clones, with 85% to 95% observed a single time. Some second doses came at about 4 weeks and others at about 12 weeks; these were pooled. The sample consisted of peripheral blood, taken 28 days after the second AZD1222 dose. The source is an adult who received the AZD1222 COVID-19 vaccine. The rearrangement links TRBV7-2 to TRBJ2-5, with 9 bases lining up with TRBD1. CDR3 nucleotide sequence: TGTGCCAGCAGCCCGGGACAGGGAGAGACCCAGTACTTC. This gives the protein CASSPGQGETQYF.